These T cell receptor beta chains were read from a single sample in a study of blood T cell repertoires in COVID-19. Clones were sequenced by immunoSEQ multiplex PCR, and TCRdb holds only the in-frame ones, with some missing. Here the sample spans nearly 200,000 clones, over 80% being singletons. Sequencing was carried out using peripheral blood. Source of these receptors: a man in his fifties or sixties with COVID-19, enrolled during active disease. Both conserved end residues are part of each CDR3.

TRBV30,CAWSPRDRYPSGANVLTF
TRBV2,CASNRQFMNTEAFF
TRBV5-4,CASSLLFGTSGSLETQYF
TRBV30,CAWSVRGNQPQHF
TRBV10-3,CAISESGEGQNYGYTF
TRBV6-5,CTSSSPGGGNYGYTF
TRBV6-1,CASSEYRNTEAFF
TRBV30,CAWSVFFAGNTIYF
TRBV3-1/TRBV3-2,CASSPFNQVYGELFF
TRBV6-4,CASSYSPDTGTRAFF
TRBV4-3,CASRPGKSAGELFF
TRBV5-1,CASSVRQGQGTEAFF
TRBV28,CASSSPGTAREGYTF
TRBV30,CAWNFGQGLTEAFF
TRBV2,CASKTSGWSSYEQYF
TRBV9,CASSVGLAGKGYNEQFF
TRBV4-1,CASSSGTGEIYGYTF
TRBV5-6,CASSWAGVQETQYF
TRBV2,CASQQGETQYF
TRBV7-3,CASSLDREDTQYF
TRBV29-1,CSARSGTGNTGELFF
TRBV19,CASSSGHTDTQYF
TRBV10-1,CASSESGDNEKLFF
TRBV4-1,CASSQDRGRGRDYTF
TRBV6-5,CASSYSQGIYEQYF
TRBV3-1/TRBV3-2,CASSQLWDSSYEQYF
TRBV6-5,CATGGLAGSNEQFF
TRBV15,CATSRDAGVDTQYF
TRBV5-8,CASSPRVGYSPLHF
TRBV5-1,CASSLPQWNTEAFF
TRBV28,CASIPPGGGYGYTF
TRBV19,CASSIDMAPATNEKLFF
TRBV6-5,CAAMRAGGYNEQFF
TRBV2,CASSEFRGSSYNEQFF
TRBV2,CASSEKTGHRNSPLHF
TRBV19,CASSMGEDTEAFF
TRBV19,CASSIYRVEQPQHF
TRBV5-6,CASSRDRGYSPLHF
TRBV27,CASSPNRGAPAFF
TRBV7-2,CASSSRRTGTISTDTQYF
TRBV7-2,CASSAQTGIGTYGYTF
TRBV15,CATSKTSVDEQFF
TRBV3-1/TRBV3-2,CASSMTYRDGNTIYF
TRBV7-2,CASSVDSGMNTEAFF
TRBV7-8,CASRVGTGGLVNQPQHF
TRBV3-1/TRBV3-2,CASSQDLRQGVDEQYF
TRBV19,CASSPLQGKNEQYF
TRBV30,CAWSIADNSPLHF
TRBV29-1,CSVEKSPQETQYF
TRBV5-1,CASSSSGGMNTEAFF
TRBV18,CASSQQGASGNTIYF
TRBV6-5,CASSYLTGGREKLFF